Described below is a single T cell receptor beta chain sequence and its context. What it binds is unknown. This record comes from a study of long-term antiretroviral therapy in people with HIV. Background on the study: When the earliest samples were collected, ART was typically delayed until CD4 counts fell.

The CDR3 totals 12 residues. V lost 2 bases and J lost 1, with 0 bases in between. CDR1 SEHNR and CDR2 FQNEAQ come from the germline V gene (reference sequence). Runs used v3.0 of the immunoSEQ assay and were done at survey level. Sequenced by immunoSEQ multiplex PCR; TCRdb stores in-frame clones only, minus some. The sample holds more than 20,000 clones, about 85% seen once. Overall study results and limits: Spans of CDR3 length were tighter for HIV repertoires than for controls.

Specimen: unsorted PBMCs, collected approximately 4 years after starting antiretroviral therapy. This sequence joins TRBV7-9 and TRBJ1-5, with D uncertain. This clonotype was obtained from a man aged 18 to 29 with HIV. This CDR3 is CASSLSNQPQHF. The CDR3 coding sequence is TGTGCCAGCAGCTTAAGCAATCAGCCCCAGCATTTT.